The 32 T cell receptor beta chains listed next were all sequenced from one sample in a study of blood T cell repertoires in COVID-19. Sequenced by immunoSEQ multiplex PCR; TCRdb stores in-frame clones only, minus some. The sample yields 130,000 to 150,000 clones, approximately 85% seen once. Sequenced: peripheral blood. All receptors come from a woman aged 60-75 years with COVID-19, enrolled during active disease.

The chain recombines TRBV6-1 with TRBJ1-2; D might be TRBD1 (6 bases). V lost 0 bases and J lost 4, with 18 bases in between. The CDR3 consists of 17 residues. Germline V gene lookup returns CDR1 MNHNS and CDR2 SASEGT. For the CDR3, the DNA is TGTGCCAGCAGTGAAGCGTACAGGGCAACTAACCCCTATGGCTACACCTTC. Its translation is CASSEAYRATNPYGYTF.

The rearrangement uses TRBV6-5 and TRBJ1-1, with D unresolved. The CDR3 length is 14 residues. V was trimmed by 8 bases and J by 0 bases, leaving 13 bases between them. Looked up from germline, CDR1 is MNHEY and CDR2 is SVGAGI. The CDR3 region is CASAPGVMNTEAFF. The CDR3, as DNA: TGTGCCAGCGCCCCGGGTGTCATGAACACTGAAGCTTTCTTT.

V and J are TRBV5-6 and TRBJ2-1; 8 bases line up with TRBD2. Germline V gene sequence: CDR1 SGHDT, CDR2 YYEEEE. This CDR3 has 15 amino acids. Trimming at V came to 4 bases and at J to 2 bases, leaving 5 bases not matched to a gene. CDR3 DNA: TGTGCCAGCAGCCATCGGGAGGGGGCCTACAATGAGCAGTTCTTC. Translated, it gives CASSHREGAYNEQFF. Full variable domain (missing parts from reference TRBV5-6 and TRBJ2-1): DAGVTQSPTHLIKTRGQQVTLRCSPKSGHDTVSWYQQALGQGPQFIFQYYEEEERQRGNFPDRFSGHQFPNYSSELNVNALLLGDSALYLCASSHREGAYNEQFFGPGTRLTVL.

This chain joins TRBV6-6 and TRBJ1-6, with TRBD1 identical over 7 bases. The CDR3 loop spans 15 amino acids. Germline lookup yields CDR1 MNHNY and CDR2 SVGAGI (reference sequence). V dropped 4 bases and J dropped 5; count of bases not matched to a gene: 5. CDR3 region: CASSFQDRNNSPLHF. CDR3 sequence (DNA): TGTGCCAGCAGTTTTCAGGACAGGAATAATTCACCCCTCCACTTT.

The chain has TRBV12-3 or TRBV12-4 and TRBJ2-3, with 7 positions matching TRBD2. The CDR3 length is 13 residues. Trimming removed 5 bases from V and 8 bases from J; junction bases left unmatched: 7. The chain's CDR3 is CASSTDQRGTQYF. Here the CDR3 DNA reads TGTGCCAGCAGTACAGACCAGCGGGGTACGCAGTATTTT.

V is TRBV7-3 and J is TRBJ2-5; 12 bases are shared with TRBD2. Germline loops: CDR1 SGHTA, CDR2 FQGTGA. The CDR3 covers 18 residues. V lost 5 bases and J lost 2; bases outside the gene matches: 12. CDR3 protein: CASSPRLAGAQGQETQYF. In DNA form, the CDR3 reads TGTGCCAGCAGCCCCAGACTAGCGGGGGCCCAAGGTCAAGAGACCCAGTACTTC.

This chain joins TRBV18 and TRBJ2-7; 12 nucleotides line up with TRBD2. The CDR3 consists of 17 residues. The V gene end was trimmed by 1 base and the J gene end by 0 bases; junction bases not matched to a gene: 4. Germline CDR1 KGHSH, CDR2 LQKENI. Written as DNA, the CDR3 is TGTGCCAGCTCACCACGCGCGACTAGCGGGGGCTCCTACGAGCAGTACTTC. The encoded protein is CASSPRATSGGSYEQYF.

CDR3 DNA sequence: TGTGCCAGTAGTATCGAGACTAGGACCTACGAGCAGTACTTC. Protein product: CASSIETRTYEQYF. The chain couples TRBV19 to TRBJ2-7; D possibly corresponds to TRBD2 (6 bases). The CDR3 is made up of 14 amino acids. The germline V gene encodes CDR1 LNHDA and CDR2 SQIVND (reference sequence). V dropped 3 bases and J dropped 2 bases, with 11 bases sitting between them.

This chain uses TRBV5-6 with TRBJ2-1; D is unclear. Trimming left V 4 bases short and J 4 bases short, with 12 bases between. The germline gives CDR1 SGHDT, CDR2 YYEEEE. This CDR3 is built from 14 residues. This chain's CDR3 is CASSHPTDYNEQFF. In nucleotides, the CDR3 is TGTGCCAGCAGCCATCCTACAGATTACAATGAGCAGTTCTTC.

The chain links TRBV13 to TRBJ1-3; D unresolved. Germline CDR1 PRHDT, CDR2 FYEKMQ (reference sequence). V was cut by 8 bases and J by 0 bases, with 14 bases left in between. The CDR3 has 15 amino acids. The CDR3 region has the DNA TGTGCCAGCGCGCGCGGCTTGATCTCTGGAAACACCATATATTTT. It encodes CASARGLISGNTIYF. The variable domain in full, completed from reference TRBV13 and TRBJ1-3, reads AAGVIQSPRHLIKEKRETATLKCYPIPRHDTVYWYQQGPGQDPQFLISFYEKMQSDKGSIPDRFSAQQFSDYHSELNMSSLELGDSALYFCASARGLISGNTIYFGEGSWLTVV.

The chain combines TRBV7-3 with TRBJ1-1, with a possible D match to TRBD1 (6 bases). The CDR3 spans 15 residues. V lost 2 bases and J lost 2, with 12 bases in between. Germline V CDR1 and CDR2: SGHTA, FQGTGA. The CDR3 loop is CASSLFPGANTEAFF. CDR3 nucleotide sequence: TGTGCCAGCAGCTTATTCCCAGGGGCAAACACTGAAGCTTTCTTT. The variable domain in full, with the rest retrieved from reference TRBV7-3 and TRBJ1-1, is GAGVSQTPSNKVTEKGKYVELRCDPISGHTALYWYRQSLGQGPEFLIYFQGTGAADDSGLPNDRFFAVRPEGSVSTLKIQRTERGDSAVYLCASSLFPGANTEAFFGQGTRLTVV.

The V call is TRBV5-8, the J call TRBJ2-1; D possibly corresponds to TRBD1 (5 bases). This CDR3 has 13 amino acids. Per germline, CDR1 SGHTS and CDR2 YDEGEE. Trimming pared 4 bases from V and 4 bases from J, leaving 9 bases between. The CDR3 DNA reads as TGTGCCAGCAGCATGACAGTATACAATGAGCAGTTCTTC. Its translation: CASSMTVYNEQFF.

This clone was seen once. The rearrangement links TRBV21-1 to TRBJ1-1; the table's D call of TRBD1 was not tested on the DNA. TRBV21-1 represents a pseudogene. CDR3 length: 15 amino acids. In nucleotides, the CDR3 is TGTGCCAGCAGCAAGGGGGCTTCAGGGGACACTGAAGCTTTCTTT. It yields the protein CASSKGASGDTEAFF.

This chain connects TRBV7-3 to TRBJ1-2; D ambiguous. CDR3 size: 13 residues. The ends were cut back, 1 base at V and 11 bases at J, with 14 bases in the middle. Germline V gene sequence: CDR1 SGHTA, CDR2 FQGTGA. Here the CDR3 DNA reads TGTGCCAGCAGCTTAAACCCCACGGGAGGATACACCTTC. It translates to CASSLNPTGGYTF.

The rearrangement joins TRBV30 to TRBJ2-7; 10 bases line up with TRBD2. The CDR3 has 13 amino acids. Germline trimming cut 1 base from V and 4 bases from J; bases unmatched to any gene: 1. Germline V gene sequence: CDR1 GTSNPN, CDR2 SVGIG (reference sequence). CDR3 region: CAWSEGLAYEQYF. CDR3 nucleotides: TGTGCCTGGAGTGAGGGACTAGCGTACGAGCAGTACTTC. Full variable domain (remainder filled in from reference TRBV30 and TRBJ2-7): SQTIHQWPATLVQPVGSPLSLECTVEGTSNPNLYWYRQAAGRGLQLLFYSVGIGQISSEVPQNLSASRPQDRQFILSSKKLLLSDSGFYLCAWSEGLAYEQYFGPGTRLTVT.

The chain is built from TRBV24-1 and TRBJ2-2; 8 nucleotides match TRBD1. The CDR3 contains 13 residues. CDR1 is KGHDR, CDR2 SFDVKD, per germline. J was trimmed by 2 bases and V by 9 bases; bases with no gene match: 1. The CDR3 region has the DNA TGTGCCACCGGACAGGGTAACACCGGGGAGCTGTTTTTT. This sequence encodes CATGQGNTGELFF.

This chain links TRBV28 with TRBJ2-7; TRBD1 aligns across 12 bases. The CDR3 extends over 14 amino acids. J lost 8 bases, V lost 7 bases, and 9 bases had no gene match. Germline CDR1 is MDHEN and CDR2 is SYDVKM. CDR3 in amino acids: CASIAGTGGFQQYF. In nucleotides, the CDR3 is TGTGCCAGCATCGCCGGGACAGGGGGCTTCCAGCAGTACTTC. The full variable domain, with the rest looked up from reference TRBV28 and TRBJ2-7, is DVKVTQSSRYLVKRTGEKVFLECVQDMDHENMFWYRQDPGLGLRLIYFSYDVKMKEKGDIPEGYSVSREKKERFSLILESASTNQTSMYLCASIAGTGGFQQYFGPGTRLTVT.

The chain carries TRBV24-1 and TRBJ1-5; 10 nucleotides match TRBD1. Germline V gene data show CDR1 as KGHDR and CDR2 as SFDVKD. The J segment lost 5 bases and the V segment lost 3 bases, leaving 6 bases of the junction unmatched. The CDR3 is 16 amino acids. CDR3: CATSDMTGGFDQPQHF. The CDR3 DNA reads TGTGCCACCAGTGATATGACAGGGGGCTTCGATCAGCCCCAGCATTTT.

The J gene is TRBJ1-2, the V gene TRBV30; weak D call: TRBD1 (5 bases). The CDR3 sequence is 14 residues long. Trimming took 3 bases from V and 3 from J, leaving 14 bases between them. Germline CDR1 and CDR2: GTSNPN and SVGIG (reference sequence). The CDR3 loop is CAWRRTRPYYGYTF. In nucleotides, the CDR3 is TGTGCCTGGAGGAGGACAAGACCATACTATGGCTACACCTTC.

The chain has TRBV29-1 and TRBJ2-3, with 7 positions matching TRBD2. In germline, CDR1 is SQVTM, CDR2 ANQGSEA. CDR3 length equals 15 residues. J was trimmed by 2 bases and V by 4 bases; bases with no gene match: 9. The CDR3 sequence: CSVGRLAENTDTQYF. In DNA, the CDR3 is TGCAGCGTTGGTAGGCTAGCGGAAAACACAGATACGCAGTATTTT.

V and J are TRBV20-1 and TRBJ2-3; no firm D call. V was shortened by 4 bases and J by 4 bases, with 3 bases between the two germline ends. CDR3 length: 10 amino acids. Germline V gives CDR1 DFQATT, CDR2 SNEGSKA (reference sequence). The CDR3 DNA sequence: TGCAGTGCTACCTCAGATACGCAGTATTTT. This translates into CSATSDTQYF.

The sample holds one count of this clone. The chain uses TRBV4-1 and TRBJ2-1; TRBD1 matches 7 bases. Germline V CDR1 and CDR2: MGHRA, YSYEKL. After removal of 2 bases from V and 8 bases from J, the junction contained 9 bases not matched to a gene. The CDR3 sequence is 15 residues long. The CDR3, as DNA: TGCGCCAGCAGCCAACTCCTGACAGGGTTTGATGAGCAGTTCTTC. Translated: CASSQLLTGFDEQFF.

This rearrangement joins TRBV5-1 to TRBJ1-1; D is perhaps TRBD1 (5 bases). This CDR3 contains 14 residues. V was clipped by 4 bases and J by 7 bases, with 17 bases between them. Germline CDR1 is SGHRS and CDR2 is YFSETQ. The chain's CDR3 is CASSRGGSDYEAFF. The CDR3 nucleotides read TGCGCCAGCAGCCGCGGGGGGTCCGATTATGAAGCTTTCTTT.

The chain couples TRBV5-4 to TRBJ1-1; D is unclear. Germline values: CDR1 SGHNT, CDR2 YYREEE (reference sequence). This CDR3 comprises 14 residues. With 1 base removed from V and 8 bases from J, the gap between germline ends came to 15 bases. In nucleotides, the CDR3 is TGTGCCAGCAGCTTGCTAGGAAACCGCTGGGAAGCTTTCTTT. Protein sequence: CASSLLGNRWEAFF.

The chain carries TRBV19 and TRBJ2-7; 7 positions agree with TRBD1. This CDR3 is 14 amino acids long. Germline loops: CDR1 LNHDA, CDR2 SQIVND (reference sequence). The J segment lost 2 bases and the V segment lost 8 bases, leaving 9 bases of the junction unmatched. CDR3 in amino acids: CASATGTGTYEQYF. The DNA for the CDR3 is TGTGCCAGTGCGACAGGGACCGGAACCTACGAGCAGTACTTC.

The J gene is TRBJ1-1, the V gene TRBV5-1, with unresolved D. The V gene lost 1 base and the J gene lost 8 bases, with 9 bases spanning the gap. Germline V gives CDR1 SGHRS, CDR2 YFSETQ. This CDR3 is 12 amino acids long. The CDR3 is CASSLNTEEAFF. The CDR3 region has the DNA TGCGCCAGCAGCTTGAACACAGAAGAAGCTTTCTTT.

The rearrangement uses TRBV11-3 and TRBJ2-3; D unresolved. V was clipped by 0 bases and J by 7 bases, with 8 bases between them. Germline V lookup: CDR1 SGHNT, CDR2 YENEEA. The CDR3 loop spans 13 amino acids. The CDR3: CASSLDMRNTQYF. The CDR3, as DNA: TGTGCCAGCAGCTTAGATATGAGGAATACGCAGTATTTT. Filled out from reference TRBV11-3 and TRBJ2-3, the complete variable domain reads EAGVVQSPRYKIIEKKQPVAFWCNPISGHNTLYWYLQNLGQGPELLIRYENEEAVDDSQLPKDRFSAERLKGVDSTLKIQPAELGDSAVYLCASSLDMRNTQYFGPGTRLTVL.

The rearrangement links TRBV30 to TRBJ1-2, with TRBD1 identical over 7 bases. Germline loops: CDR1 GTSNPN, CDR2 SVGIG (reference sequence). The junction had 2 bases not matched to a gene; V was cut back by 4 bases and J by 3 bases. The CDR3 contains 12 residues. The CDR3 region is CAWTRGDYGYTF. The CDR3 DNA is TGTGCCTGGACCAGGGGGGACTATGGCTACACCTTC.

J is TRBJ1-4 and V is TRBV29-1, with unresolved D. Germline V gives CDR1 SQVTM, CDR2 ANQGSEA. The V and J ends lost 7 bases and 0 bases respectively, with 9 bases between them. This CDR3 comprises 13 residues. CDR3 DNA sequence: TGCAGCGCAGCGGTGGCAACTAATGAAAAACTGTTTTTT. It codes for CSAAVATNEKLFF.

This rearrangement joins TRBV4-1 to TRBJ1-1; 10 nucleotides agree with TRBD1. J lost 1 base, V lost 4 bases, and 9 bases had no gene match. This CDR3 has 17 residues. CDR1 is MGHRA and CDR2 is YSYEKL in the germline V gene. For the CDR3, the DNA is TGCGCCAGCAGCCGTTCGGGACAGGGGTTTCGGAACACTGAAGCTTTCTTT. Amino acids: CASSRSGQGFRNTEAFF.

This clone was detected only once. The chain uses TRBV4-1 and TRBJ2-3; 9 bases align to TRBD2. V shed 2 bases, J shed 2 bases, and the junction held 5 bases outside the gene matches. This CDR3 has 16 residues. Per germline, CDR1 MGHRA and CDR2 YSYEKL. CDR3 protein: CASSQIAGVSTDTQYF. For the CDR3, the DNA is TGCGCCAGCAGCCAAATAGCGGGGGTTTCCACAGATACGCAGTATTTT.

V usage is TRBV5-1 and J usage is TRBJ1-2, with 9 bases that match TRBD1. The J segment lost 7 bases and the V segment lost 3 bases, leaving 7 bases of the junction unmatched. The CDR3 is 14 amino acids. Germline loops: CDR1 SGHRS, CDR2 YFSETQ. The CDR3: CASSSGDRVGGYTF. CDR3 in DNA: TGCGCCAGCAGCTCCGGGGACAGGGTGGGTGGCTACACCTTC.